Listed here are 27 T cell receptor beta chains from one sample, sequenced in a study of blood T cell repertoires in COVID-19. TCRdb keeps only in-frame clones here, not all; method: immunoSEQ multiplex PCR. The repertoire holds about 400,000 clones, with nearly 90% as singletons. The sequenced sample consisted of PBMCs or T cells enriched from blood (not recorded which). These TCRs come from a woman younger than 35 with acute COVID-19.

The chain uses TRBV6-5 and TRBJ1-1; a possible D gene is TRBD1 (6 bases). V lost 7 bases, J lost 6 bases, and 15 bases lay in between. Germline CDR1 reads MNHEY; CDR2 reads SVGAGI. The CDR3 is 13 residues long. The DNA for the CDR3 is TGTGCCAGCATGTCAACAGGGCCGCCTGAAGCTTTCTTT. Its protein product is CASMSTGPPEAFF.

The chain couples TRBV7-9 to TRBJ2-1; the match to TRBD2 covers 12 bases. The V gene's germline CDR1 is SEHNR and CDR2 FQNEAQ (reference sequence). This CDR3 region has 18 residues. V lost 4 bases and J lost 9; bases outside the gene matches: 16. CDR3 DNA: TGTGCCAGCAGCTCCGGACTAGCGGGACCCCGAGTCCGTACTGAGCAGTTCTTC. It translates to CASSSGLAGPRVRTEQFF.

This chain joins TRBV14 and TRBJ2-3; TRBD2 matches 12 bases. The CDR3 runs 16 residues. With V trimmed by 3 bases and J by 3 bases, 4 bases remained unmatched. CDR1 is SGHDN, CDR2 FVKESK, per germline. The DNA of the CDR3 is TGTGCCAGCAGCCAGACTAGCGGGGGTTGGACAGATACGCAGTATTTT. As protein: CASSQTSGGWTDTQYF.

V is TRBV5-4 and J is TRBJ2-5; 8 positions agree with TRBD1. The CDR3 contains 14 residues. Germline V gene sequence: CDR1 SGHNT, CDR2 YYREEE (reference sequence). After removal of 4 bases from V and 4 bases from J, the junction contained 6 bases not matched to a gene. CDR3 sequence (DNA): TGTGCCAGCAGCCAGACAGGGGACCGAGAGACCCAGTACTTC. Its protein is CASSQTGDRETQYF. Together with reference TRBV5-4 and TRBJ2-5, the CDR3 gives the full variable domain: ETGVTQSPTHLIKTRGQQVTLRCSSQSGHNTVSWYQQALGQGPQFIFQYYREEENGRGNFPPRFSGLQFPNYSSELNVNALELDDSALYLCASSQTGDRETQYFGPGTRLLVL.

This chain connects TRBV3-1 (or the pseudogene TRBV3-2) to TRBJ1-3; perhaps TRBD1 as D (5 bases). This CDR3 contains 18 residues. The germline V and J ends were trimmed by 4 bases and 3 bases, with 22 bases remaining between them. CDR1 is LGHDT and CDR2 is YNNKEL in the germline V gene (reference sequence). The CDR3 loop reads CASSPRGGVGNCGNTIYF. The DNA for the CDR3 is TGTGCCAGCAGCCCCCGTGGGGGGGTGGGGAACTGTGGAAACACCATATATTTT.

The chain recombines TRBV19 with TRBJ2-7; TRBD1 matches at 9 bases. The CDR3 loop spans 16 amino acids. V lost 3 bases to trimming and J lost 0 bases; unmatched junction nucleotides: 6. Germline CDR1 LNHDA, CDR2 SQIVND (reference sequence). The DNA of the CDR3 is TGTGCCAGTAGTATTGGCGGGACAGGGCTCTCCTACGAGCAGTACTTC. Encoded protein: CASSIGGTGLSYEQYF.

The chain is built from TRBV28 and TRBJ1-2; TRBD1 matches 9 bases. Losses at the gene ends were 4 bases for V and 7 bases for J; bases not matched to a gene: 7. Germline CDR1 MDHEN, CDR2 SYDVKM. The CDR3 runs to 14 residues. The CDR3: CASSSGDRVTGYTF. CDR3 DNA: TGTGCCAGCAGTTCCGGGGACAGGGTTACTGGCTACACCTTC.

This sequence joins TRBV5-1 and TRBJ1-2, with D uncertain. Germline CDR1 SGHRS, CDR2 YFSETQ. Trimming removed 3 bases at V and 2 bases at J, with 8 bases between. This CDR3 has 13 amino acids. CDR3 in DNA: TGCGCCAGCAGCTCCGACGGGAACTATGGCTACACCTTC. Translation gives CASSSDGNYGYTF.

This rearrangement joins TRBV2 to TRBJ1-5; possible D gene TRBD1, 6 bases. This CDR3 is 16 amino acids long. V dropped 2 bases and J dropped 6 bases, with 17 bases sitting between them. Germline V gene data show CDR1 as SNHLY and CDR2 as FYNNEI. CDR3 DNA sequence: TGTGCCAGCAGTGAAATGCGGAGGACAGAGGGTCAGCCCCAGCATTTT. Residues: CASSEMRRTEGQPQHF.

This clone was detected once. The rearrangement uses TRBV11-2 and TRBJ2-6, with a tentative D call TRBD2 (5 bases). This CDR3 region has 14 residues. V lost 8 bases to trimming and J lost 0 bases, with 8 bases between them. Germline CDR1 and CDR2: SGHAT and FQNNGV. CDR3 amino acids: CASLGGSGANVLTF. CDR3 in DNA: TGTGCCAGCCTCGGAGGCTCTGGGGCCAACGTCCTGACTTTC.

The gene calls are TRBV28 and TRBJ2-5, with 9 bases matching TRBD2. Germline trimming cut 4 bases from V and 4 bases from J; bases unmatched to any gene: 7. This CDR3 region has 15 residues. Looked up from germline, CDR1 is MDHEN and CDR2 is SYDVKM. DNA for the CDR3: TGTGCCAGCAGTTCATCAGCGGGAGGCGGAGAGACCCAGTACTTC. This sequence encodes CASSSSAGGGETQYF.

The chain recombines TRBV28 with TRBJ1-1, with D perhaps TRBD1 (6 bases). Germline V gene lookup returns CDR1 MDHEN and CDR2 SYDVKM. There are 13 residues in the CDR3. V was pared by 3 bases and J by 6 bases, with 11 bases between. Here the CDR3 reads CASSFLQGAEAFF. CDR3 sequence (DNA): TGTGCCAGCAGTTTCCTACAGGGAGCTGAAGCTTTCTTT.

The chain uses TRBV20-1 and TRBJ1-1; no firm D call. Between the trimmed V and J ends, which lost 5 bases and 4 bases, there was a span of 5 bases. CDR3 length: 10 residues. Germline V gene data show CDR1 as DFQATT and CDR2 as SNEGSKA (reference sequence). The CDR3 protein is CSAVVTEAFF. In DNA form, the CDR3 reads TGCAGTGCTGTCGTCACTGAAGCTTTCTTT.

This chain joins TRBV2 and TRBJ1-1; 9 bases match TRBD1. J gave up 10 bases and V 6 bases, and 6 bases lay outside the gene matches. The CDR3 has 12 residues. The germline V gene has CDR1 SNHLY and CDR2 FYNNEI. The CDR3 DNA reads TGTGCCAGCAGGAGGGACAGGGAGAGAGCTTTCTTT. Its translation is CASRRDRERAFF.

The V gene is TRBV30, the J gene TRBJ2-1; TRBD1 matches at 7 bases. The CDR3 has 14 residues. Per germline, CDR1 GTSNPN and CDR2 SVGIG (reference sequence). Germline trimming cut 0 bases from V and 8 bases from J; bases unmatched to any gene: 7. CDR3 protein: CAWSVGTEGDEQFF. The CDR3 coding sequence is TGTGCCTGGAGTGTAGGGACAGAGGGCGATGAGCAGTTCTTC. Looking up the rest from reference TRBV30 and TRBJ2-1 gives the full variable domain: SQTIHQWPATLVQPVGSPLSLECTVEGTSNPNLYWYRQAAGRGLQLLFYSVGIGQISSEVPQNLSASRPQDRQFILSSKKLLLSDSGFYLCAWSVGTEGDEQFFGPGTRLTVL.

This clone has just one count. V and J are TRBV11-3 and TRBJ2-5, with 7 bases matching TRBD1. This CDR3 is 14 amino acids long. Trimming at V came to 2 bases and at J to 2 bases, leaving 2 bases not matched to a gene. Germline V gene sequence: CDR1 SGHNT, CDR2 YENEEA. The chain's CDR3 is CASSLKGQQETQYF. In DNA, the CDR3 is TGTGCCAGCAGCTTAAAGGGACAGCAAGAGACCCAGTACTTC. The full variable domain, completed using reference TRBV11-3 and TRBJ2-5, is EAGVVQSPRYKIIEKKQPVAFWCNPISGHNTLYWYLQNLGQGPELLIRYENEEAVDDSQLPKDRFSAERLKGVDSTLKIQPAELGDSAVYLCASSLKGQQETQYFGPGTRLLVL.

This clone was recorded only once. The chain is built from TRBV5-5 and TRBJ1-3; no firm D call. From germline, CDR1 is SGHKS and CDR2 YYEKEE (reference sequence). With 5 bases removed from V and 0 bases from J, the gap between germline ends came to 15 bases. The CDR3 runs to 16 residues. The CDR3 DNA reads TGTGCCAGCAGTACCCGATACAGAGACTCTGGAAACACCATATATTTT. Its translation is CASSTRYRDSGNTIYF.

The chain joins TRBV6-5 to TRBJ2-7; D unresolved. The CDR3 contains 14 residues. V was trimmed by 2 bases and J by 0 bases, leaving 8 bases between them. The germline V gene has CDR1 MNHEY and CDR2 SVGAGI. CDR3 sequence (DNA): TGTGCCAGCAGTTACGGGCAAGCCTCCTACGAGCAGTACTTC. Translated, it gives CASSYGQASYEQYF.

The chain is built from TRBV25-1 and TRBJ1-6; no reliable D call. The CDR3 runs 13 residues. The germline gives CDR1 MGHDK, CDR2 SYGVNS. V lost 7 bases, J lost 7 bases, and 11 bases lay in between. This CDR3 is CASKSLVNSPLHF. The DNA for the CDR3 is TGTGCCAGCAAGAGCCTGGTGAATTCACCCCTCCACTTT.

J is TRBJ2-7 and V is TRBV6-5; 7 nucleotides match TRBD1. Germline V gene sequence: CDR1 MNHEY, CDR2 SVGAGI. Trimming cost V 5 bases and J 3 bases; bases outside gene matches: 7. The CDR3 sequence is 14 residues long. In nucleotides, the CDR3 is TGTGCCAGCAGTCCTACTTGGACAGGCTACGAGCAGTACTTC. Translation: CASSPTWTGYEQYF.

The chain has TRBV13 and TRBJ2-3, with 12 bases matching TRBD1. With V trimmed by 5 bases and J by 3 bases, 6 bases remained unmatched. This CDR3 has 16 amino acids. Germline CDR1 and CDR2: PRHDT and FYEKMQ (reference sequence). CDR3 residues: CASSLRDRGRTDTQYF. CDR3 DNA sequence: TGTGCCAGCAGCCTCCGGGACAGGGGGCGAACAGATACGCAGTATTTT.

The chain joins TRBV14 to TRBJ2-5, with no clear D. V gave up 0 bases and J gave up 5 bases, with 13 bases separating them. The length of the CDR3 is 15 residues. From germline, CDR1 is SGHDN and CDR2 FVKESK. The CDR3 bases are TGTGCCAGCAGCCAAGATATGGCGGCCCGTGAGACCCAGTACTTC. Its translation is CASSQDMAARETQYF.

The chain employs TRBV7-2 and TRBJ2-2; perhaps TRBD1 as D (6 bases). V was clipped by 2 bases and J by 1 base, with 11 bases between them. CDR3 length equals 16 residues. Germline loops: CDR1 SGHTA, CDR2 FQGNSA. The CDR3 nucleotides read TGTGCCAGCAGCTTATTGAGACAGGAGAACACCGGGGAGCTGTTTTTT. Translating it yields CASSLLRQENTGELFF.

V and J are TRBV4-3 and TRBJ2-7, with D maybe TRBD1 (6 bases). CDR1 is LGHNA and CDR2 is YSLEER in the germline V gene. V was clipped by 4 bases and J by 3 bases, with 16 bases between them. The CDR3 has 15 residues. The CDR3 region has the DNA TGCGCCAGCAGCCCCGGGGAACAGGGTGTCTACGAGCAGTACTTC. Encoded protein: CASSPGEQGVYEQYF.

CDR3: CASSGGTDNSPLHF. As DNA, the CDR3 is TGCGCCAGCAGCGGCGGGACAGATAATTCACCCCTCCACTTT. The chain combines TRBV5-1 with TRBJ1-6; 7 bases fit TRBD1. The CDR3 totals 14 residues. Unmatched junction bases numbered 3, after V lost 4 bases and J lost 5 bases. Germline V CDR1 and CDR2: SGHRS, YFSETQ.

V and J are TRBV25-1 and TRBJ1-4; no firm D call. V gave up 6 bases and J gave up 0 bases, with 8 bases separating them. The CDR3 runs 14 residues. Germline V gene data show CDR1 as MGHDK and CDR2 as SYGVNS. CDR3 nucleotides: TGTGCCAGCAGGTCTTCGTCAACTAATGAAAAACTGTTTTTT. Translation gives CASRSSSTNEKLFF.

The chain links TRBV9 to TRBJ2-7; 9 positions match TRBD2. J was trimmed by 3 bases and V by 3 bases; bases with no gene match: 7. CDR1 is SGDLS, CDR2 YYNGEE, per germline. The CDR3 contains 15 residues. The CDR3 loop is CASSEAGGPYYEQYF. For the CDR3, the DNA is TGTGCCAGCAGCGAAGCGGGAGGACCCTACTACGAGCAGTACTTC.